The 13 T cell receptor beta chains listed next were all sequenced from one sample in a study of T-cell reconstitution after alpha-beta-depleted transplantation in children. The TCRbeta library incorporated unique molecular identifiers. TCRdb re-analysed the PCR reads in MiXCR, keeping a single row per CDR3 protein. The profile shows 380,000 or so distinct CDR3 sequences, more than 10% of them singletons. This specimen consisted of PBMCs, obtained from the stem cell graft. These receptor sequences come from a human donor who donated a stem cell graft to a child with Fanconi anemia.

The sample holds one count of this clonotype. The chain employs TRBV5-1 and TRBJ2-3, with 7 bases that match TRBD1. This CDR3 has 16 amino acids. Per germline, CDR1 SGHRS and CDR2 YFSETQ. With V trimmed by 3 bases and J by 2 bases, 9 bases remained unmatched. The CDR3 loop reads CASSSPGTDTTDTQYF. CDR3 DNA: TGCGCCAGCAGCTCACCAGGGACAGACACCACAGATACGCAGTATTTT.

This clonotype appeared many times. V is TRBV6-6 and J is TRBJ1-2; weak D call: TRBD1 (5 bases). Trimming removed 6 bases from V and 7 bases from J, with 15 bases in between. The germline V gene encodes CDR1 MNHNY and CDR2 SVGAGI (reference sequence). CDR3 size: 13 residues. In nucleotides, the CDR3 is TGTGCCAGCAGCGCTGGGGGGAATACTGGCTACACCTTC. Its translation: CASSAGGNTGYTF.

The chain carries TRBV30 and TRBJ2-1; a possible D gene is TRBD1 (8 bases). V shed 0 bases and J shed 10 bases, with 10 bases lying between them. The CDR3 has 12 residues. Germline V gives CDR1 GTSNPN, CDR2 SVGIG (reference sequence). The CDR3 nucleotides are TGTGCCTGGAGTGTACAGGGGGGGGAGCAGTTCTTC. Encoded protein: CAWSVQGGEQFF.

Ten or more counts support this clonotype. The gene calls are TRBV20-1 and TRBJ2-1; 7 nucleotides align to TRBD2. This CDR3 comprises 15 residues. From germline, CDR1 is DFQATT and CDR2 SNEGSKA (reference sequence). The V and J ends lost 0 bases and 5 bases, in that order; junction bases with no gene match: 7. The CDR3, as DNA: TGCAGTGCTAGAGATTCTAGCGGATCCAACAATGAGCAGTTCTTC. Protein sequence: CSARDSSGSNNEQFF.

The V and J genes are TRBV6-5 and TRBJ1-1, with D uncertain. CDR1 is MNHEY and CDR2 is SVGAGI in the germline V gene. V gave up 2 bases and J gave up 1 base, with 11 bases separating them. The CDR3 covers 15 residues. The CDR3 reads CASSYTFGGNTEAFF. The CDR3, as DNA: TGTGCCAGCAGTTACACGTTTGGAGGGAACACTGAAGCTTTCTTT.

This clonotype was found a few times. The chain joins TRBV3-1 to TRBJ1-2; D possibly corresponds to TRBD1 (6 bases). Germline CDR1 LGHDT, CDR2 YNNKEL (reference sequence). CDR3 size: 15 residues. V lost 5 bases to trimming and J lost 4 bases, with 17 bases between them. CDR3 sequence reads: CASSSQGHRAYGYTF. As DNA, the CDR3 is TGTGCCAGCAGCTCTCAGGGACACCGTGCCTATGGCTACACCTTC. Together with reference TRBV3-1 and TRBJ1-2, the CDR3 gives the full variable domain: DTAVSQTPKYLVTQMGNDKSIKCEQNLGHDTMYWYKQDSKKFLKIMFSYNNKELIINETVPNRFSPKSPDKAHLNLHINSLELGDSAVYFCASSSQGHRAYGYTFGSGTRLTVV.

This clonotype was counted between two and nine times. The DNA for the CDR3 is TGTGCCAGCAGTAACCACGGACAGGATTTTTCCTATGGCTACACCTTC. Protein: CASSNHGQDFSYGYTF. This chain connects TRBV6-2 or TRBV6-3 to TRBJ1-2; 7 nucleotides agree with TRBD1. The CDR3 has 16 amino acids. The ends lost 5 bases at V and 4 bases at J; junction bases unmatched: 13. Germline values: CDR1 MNHEY, CDR2 SVGEGT.

This clonotype has more than one count but fewer than ten. The chain carries TRBV10-2 and TRBJ1-1; D remains unclear. The length of the CDR3 is 14 residues. V was pared by 5 bases and J by 4 bases, with 14 bases between. Germline assignment: CDR1 WSHSY and CDR2 SAAADI. The CDR3 nucleotides are TGCGCCAGCAGTAATTCCTTGGGTCTCACTGAAGCTTTCTTT. This translates into CASSNSLGLTEAFF.

The chain combines TRBV12-5 with TRBJ2-7; 11 bases are shared with TRBD1. CDR3 length equals 15 residues. The ends lost 7 bases at V and 4 bases at J; junction bases unmatched: 9. Germline CDR1 and CDR2: LGHNT and FRNRAP. Here the CDR3 reads CASALGQGVGYEQYF. The CDR3 bases are TGTGCTAGTGCCTTGGGACAGGGGGTGGGTTACGAGCAGTACTTC.

This clonotype appeared a few times. As DNA, the CDR3 is TGTGCCAGCAGTTACTCGATGCTCGGGGTTTCGTCTGGAAACACCATATATTTT. The encoded protein is CASSYSMLGVSSGNTIYF. The V gene is TRBV6-5, the J gene TRBJ1-3; no definite D call. The CDR3 has 18 residues. V was cut by 0 bases and J by 1 base, with 16 bases left in between. Germline assignment: CDR1 MNHEY and CDR2 SVGAGI.

The sample holds many counts of this clonotype. The J gene is TRBJ2-3, the V gene TRBV6-1, with 10 nucleotides matching TRBD2. The CDR3 totals 14 residues. CDR1 is MNHNS and CDR2 is SASEGT in the germline V gene. Trimming took 5 bases from V and 8 from J; bases not matched to a gene: 7. The CDR3 coding sequence is TGTGCCAGCAGTCCGGGACTAGCGTCGGGTACGCAGTATTTT. Encoded protein: CASSPGLASGTQYF.

Notes on this clonotype: This may be a read error: a much more frequent sequence differs by one nucleotide. CDR3 amino acids: CSARGTVRTGNTIYF. As DNA, the CDR3 is TGCAGTGCCAGGGGCACGGTACGCACTGGAAACACCATATATTTT. V gene TRBV20-1 combines with J gene TRBJ1-3, with D perhaps TRBD1 (6 bases). V lost 6 bases and J lost 2, with 17 bases in between. The CDR3 totals 15 residues. Germline V gene lookup returns CDR1 DFQATT and CDR2 SNEGSKA (reference sequence).

This clonotype was recorded a few times. The chain couples TRBV7-8 to TRBJ1-2; no firm D call. The CDR3 sequence is 14 residues long. Germline values: CDR1 SGHVS, CDR2 FQNEAQ. Trimming shortened V by 0 bases and J by 6 bases, and 11 bases separated the two germline ends. CDR3 residues: CASSLALEGHGYTF. The CDR3 bases are TGTGCCAGCAGCTTAGCGCTCGAAGGGCATGGCTACACCTTC.